A selection of T cell receptor beta chains follows, all from one sample in a study of blood T cell repertoires in COVID-19. Measured with immunoSEQ multiplex PCR; TCRdb has only the in-frame clones, and not every one. The sample records about 670,000 clones, 70% to 90% being singletons. Material for sequencing was peripheral blood. The receptors shown here come from a woman between 18 and 29 years old with acute or convalescent COVID-19. The CDR3 runs from the conserved cysteine through the conserved F or W. The D gene is left open where the match is weak. Clone sizes are given selectively: once, few, many, or a class where the clone is expanded.

. | TRBJ1-1 | . | TRBV4-3 | TGCGCCAGCAGCCCCGGTCCGCAGAACACTGAAGCTTTCTTT | CASSPGPQNTEAFF
. | TRBJ1-3 | . | TRBV19 | TGTGCCAGTAGTAGAGGACAAGGGTTAAACACCATATATTTT | CASSRGQGLNTIYF
. | TRBJ1-2 | . | TRBV27 | TGTGCCAGCAGTTTAATTGGAGAGGGGGAGAATGGCTACACCTTC | CASSLIGEGENGYTF
once | TRBJ2-7 | . | TRBV2 | TGTGCCAGCAGTGAGGAGACCTCGAGCTCCTACGAGCAGTACTTC | CASSEETSSSYEQYF
. | TRBJ1-5 | TRBD1 | TRBV30 | TGTGCCTGGAGTGTACTATTGGGGGACAGGACTAGCAATCAGCCCCAGCATTTT | CAWSVLLGDRTSNQPQHF
. | TRBJ1-1 | . | TRBV2 | TGTGCCAGCGCGAGTAACACTGAAGCTTTCTTT | CASASNTEAFF
. | TRBJ1-2 | . | TRBV7-8 | TGTGCCAGCAGCCTAACGGACAGCCACTATGGCTACACCTTC | CASSLTDSHYGYTF
. | TRBJ1-2 | . | TRBV28 | TGTGCCAGCAGTCCACCCTTTACAGGAGGGGCTTTGGGCTACACCTTC | CASSPPFTGGALGYTF
. | TRBJ1-1 | TRBD1 | TRBV11-2 | TGTGCCAGCAGCTTCTTCCCTATGACAGGGGGCACTGAAGCTTTCTTT | CASSFFPMTGGTEAFF
. | TRBJ2-1 | . | TRBV25-1 | TGTGCCAGCAGCCAGACAGGTTTGAATGAGCAGTTCTTC | CASSQTGLNEQFF
. | TRBJ2-7 | . | TRBV6-5 | TGTGCCAGCAGTTACTCGGGGGGTTCCGAGCAGTACTTC | CASSYSGGSEQYF
. | TRBJ1-2 | . | TRBV10-3 | TGTGCCATCAGAAAGCTCGAAAGAACCGGGACACTTACTAACTATGGCTACACCTTC | CAIRKLERTGTLTNYGYTF
. | TRBJ2-3 | . | TRBV5-6 | TGTGCCAGCAGCTTGGTACAGTCCACAGATACGCAGTATTTT | CASSLVQSTDTQYF
. | TRBJ2-7 | TRBD1 | TRBV28 | TGTGCCAGCACTTACAGGGGGCGGTACGAGCAGTACTTC | CASTYRGRYEQYF
. | TRBJ1-6 | TRBD1 | TRBV7-3 | TGTGCCAGCAGCTTAAACAGGGGTGATTCACCCCTCCACTTT | CASSLNRGDSPLHF
once | TRBJ1-2 | TRBD1 | TRBV2 | TGTGAAAAGGGGACAGGGCTTCGCTATGGCTACACCTTC | CEKGTGLRYGYTF
. | TRBJ2-7 | . | TRBV2 | TGTGCCAGCAGTGCGAATCTCGCTAGCTCCTACGAGCAGTACTTC | CASSANLASSYEQYF
. | TRBJ2-2 | TRBD1 | TRBV6-5 | TGTGCCAGCAGGGCAGGACAGGGAGACACCGGGGAGCTGTTTTTT | CASRAGQGDTGELFF